The 14 T cell receptor beta chains below were found in one sample sequenced in a study of blood T cell repertoires in COVID-19. Sequencing used immunoSEQ multiplex PCR; TCRdb keeps in-frame clones, though not all of them. The repertoire holds tens of thousands of clones, with less than 85% as singletons. Sequencing was performed on peripheral blood. These receptors were taken from an older man with active COVID-19.

Here the CDR3 reads CASRPDWGRAAYTQYF. The CDR3 nucleotides are TGTGCCAGCAGACCTGATTGGGGGAGGGCCGCATATACGCAGTATTTT. This chain uses TRBV28 with TRBJ2-3, with 7 bases aligning to TRBD2. V shed 6 bases, J shed 7 bases, and the junction held 16 bases outside the gene matches. Germline V gives CDR1 MDHEN, CDR2 SYDVKM. The CDR3 has 16 residues.

The chain joins TRBV19 to TRBJ2-1; TRBD2 aligns across 9 bases. The germline V gene encodes CDR1 LNHDA and CDR2 SQIVND (reference sequence). The CDR3 consists of 15 residues. Trimming cost V 1 base and J 4 bases; bases outside gene matches: 2. CDR3: CASSIATSGYNEQFF. CDR3 nucleotides: TGTGCCAGTAGTATAGCGACTAGCGGATACAATGAGCAGTTCTTC.

This clone appeared once. The V gene is TRBV5-6, the J gene TRBJ2-3, with D perhaps TRBD2 (6 bases). In germline, CDR1 is SGHDT, CDR2 YYEEEE. The CDR3 spans 15 residues. With 4 bases removed from V and 0 bases from J, the gap between germline ends came to 12 bases. CDR3 in amino acids: CASSRGTASTDTQYF. CDR3 in DNA: TGTGCCAGCAGCCGCGGGACGGCGAGCACAGATACGCAGTATTTT. Based on the CDR3 plus reference TRBV5-6 and TRBJ2-3, the full variable domain is DAGVTQSPTHLIKTRGQQVTLRCSPKSGHDTVSWYQQALGQGPQFIFQYYEEEERQRGNFPDRFSGHQFPNYSSELNVNALLLGDSALYLCASSRGTASTDTQYFGPGTRLTVL.

The rearrangement joins TRBV28 to TRBJ2-2; D remains unclear. Germline values: CDR1 MDHEN, CDR2 SYDVKM. V lost 6 bases, J lost 3 bases, and 14 bases lay in between. This CDR3 comprises 15 residues. The CDR3 DNA sequence: TGTGCCAGCAGCCCAGACAAGGCAGACACCGGGGAGCTGTTTTTT. Its translation is CASSPDKADTGELFF.

The chain is built from TRBV5-5 and TRBJ1-5; 8 nucleotides align to TRBD1. The CDR3 totals 15 residues. Germline V gene sequence: CDR1 SGHKS, CDR2 YYEKEE (reference sequence). The trim removed 4 bases at V and 2 bases at J, leaving 5 bases unmatched. The CDR3 reads CASSSQGAGNQPQHF. The CDR3 DNA is TGTGCCAGCAGCAGCCAGGGGGCGGGCAATCAGCCCCAGCATTTT.

The genes are TRBV7-9 and TRBJ1-1; D perhaps matches TRBD1 (5 bases). The CDR3 runs 13 residues. Trimming left V 8 bases short and J 3 bases short, with 13 bases between. Germline-derived CDR1 and CDR2 are SEHNR and FQNEAQ (reference sequence). CDR3 amino acids: CASAGQGDTEAFF. The CDR3 DNA reads TGTGCCAGCGCGGGGCAGGGCGACACTGAAGCTTTCTTT.

This clone was seen a few times. This sequence joins TRBV6-6 and TRBJ1-1, with D perhaps TRBD1 (6 bases). The germline V and J ends were trimmed by 0 bases and 4 bases, with 15 bases remaining between them. In germline, CDR1 is MNHNY, CDR2 SVGAGI (reference sequence). CDR3 size: 16 residues. The CDR3 protein is CASSYSKGLGGTEAFF. Written as DNA, the CDR3 is TGTGCCAGCAGTTACTCGAAAGGTTTAGGGGGCACTGAAGCTTTCTTT.

This chain links TRBV1 with TRBJ2-2; no check of the table's D call, TRBD2, against the DNA was made. TRBV1 is a recognized pseudogene. The CDR3 totals 20 residues. The CDR3 coding sequence is TGCACCAGCAGCCATCCCTTAGGGACTAGCGGGAGGAGTGACACCGGGGAGCTGTTTTTT. Its protein is CTSSHPLGTSGRSDTGELFF.

V is TRBV5-4 and J is TRBJ1-1; D gene uncertain. CDR1 and CDR2 from the germline V gene are SGHNT and YYREEE (reference sequence). With 4 bases removed from V and 4 bases from J, the gap between germline ends came to 11 bases. CDR3 size: 13 residues. The DNA of the CDR3 is TGTGCCAGCAGCCCCCAGCGAGGCACTGAAGCTTTCTTT. Its translation is CASSPQRGTEAFF.

The chain employs TRBV5-6 and TRBJ2-3, with 8 bases that match TRBD1. This CDR3 has 18 residues. Germline lookup yields CDR1 SGHDT and CDR2 YYEEEE. The V and J ends lost 0 bases and 2 bases, in that order; junction bases with no gene match: 11. This CDR3 reads CASSLGAGGSAFTDTQYF. As DNA, the CDR3 is TGTGCCAGCAGCTTGGGCGCAGGGGGCAGCGCATTCACAGATACGCAGTATTTT.

The CDR3 spells CASSRTAPEAFF. DNA of the CDR3: TGTGCCAGCAGCCGGACAGCGCCTGAAGCTTTCTTT. The chain uses TRBV2 and TRBJ1-1; D might be TRBD1 (6 bases). This CDR3 has 12 amino acids. Per germline, CDR1 SNHLY and CDR2 FYNNEI. Trimming removed 6 bases at V and 6 bases at J, with 11 bases between.

This chain links TRBV7-2 with TRBJ2-3, with 7 bases that match TRBD2. Germline trimming cut 8 bases from V and 0 bases from J; bases unmatched to any gene: 2. CDR3 length: 13 amino acids. CDR1 and CDR2 (germline): SGHTA, FQGNSA. CDR3 sequence reads: CASSAGSTDTQYF. The CDR3 DNA sequence: TGTGCCAGCTCAGCGGGAAGCACAGATACGCAGTATTTT.

V and J are TRBV19 and TRBJ2-4; a weak D match, TRBD2 (6 bases). Trimming took 6 bases from V and 0 from J, leaving 12 bases between them. This CDR3 spans 15 amino acids. Germline CDR1 LNHDA, CDR2 SQIVND (reference sequence). The CDR3 protein is CASSVADLAKNIQYF. DNA for the CDR3: TGTGCCAGTAGCGTAGCGGATCTAGCCAAAAACATTCAGTACTTC. Full variable domain (remainder filled in from reference TRBV19 and TRBJ2-4): DGGITQSPKYLFRKEGQNVTLSCEQNLNHDAMYWYRQDPGQGLRLIYYSQIVNDFQKGDIAEGYSVSREKKESFPLTVTSAQKNPTAFYLCASSVADLAKNIQYFGAGTRLSVL.

The chain joins TRBV11-2 to TRBJ2-3; 9 bases match TRBD2. Looked up from germline, CDR1 is SGHAT and CDR2 is FQNNGV. The CDR3 loop spans 19 amino acids. After removal of 0 bases from V and 4 bases from J, the junction contained 14 bases not matched to a gene. In DNA form, the CDR3 reads TGTGCCAGCAGCTTAGATAAGGGAAATAGCGGGAGTCCCGCAGATACGCAGTATTTT. Residues: CASSLDKGNSGSPADTQYF.